This is a list of T cell receptor beta chains from one sample in a study of T cells in Graves' hyperthyroidism and ophthalmopathy. TCRdb re-called the multiplex PCR reads with MiXCR, one entry per CDR3 protein. This sample yields about half a million distinct CDR3 sequences, of which under 25% are seen a single time; more than 25% belongs to the top ten. Sequencing was done on a sample of blood. The source is a young man with Graves' hyperthyroidism. The CDR3 runs from the conserved cysteine through the conserved F or W.

V gene	CDR3 protein
TRBV7-9	CASSLQGNTEAFF
TRBV2	CASSVRGGVQETQYF
TRBV3-1	CASSQGAARNTEAFF
TRBV3-1	CASSDTGTTNTEAFF
TRBV12-5	CASGLAEDTEAFF
TRBV6-5	CASSYGSASSGNTIYF
TRBV5-1	CASSGGGAGRDEQYF
TRBV2	CASSDPGPRSYEQYF
TRBV28	CASSSRGPSYEQYF
TRBV12-3/TRBV12-4	CASSRLGGWNTEAFF
TRBV4-2	CASSLTTGVPNYGYTF
TRBV20-1	CSARDFGRSTEAFF
TRBV10-3	CATRRDRFMNTEAFF
TRBV7-2	CASSFSYGAYEQYF
TRBV28	CASSLYLRGYTF
TRBV7-8	CASSLVTEDNQPQHF
TRBV6-5	CASSYVGTVVPLYGYTF
TRBV28	CASSLHSDFNYGYTF
TRBV27	CASSSIDSRGTQYF
TRBV19	CASSTPGQRWYEQYF
TRBV7-2	CASSLETSGRGKTQYF
TRBV6-1	CASSDVQPQHF
TRBV6-1	CASRRSGWGETQYF
TRBV20-1	CSAFSLSRYEQYF
TRBV12-3/TRBV12-4	CASSPGWGATGELFF
TRBV28	CASSYEGIYGYTF
TRBV11-2	CACTLTGELFF
TRBV12-3/TRBV12-4	CASREGRRTEAFF
TRBV6-2/TRBV6-3	CASNEGWLGETQYF
TRBV10-3	CAISPFGGVPYF
TRBV19	CASSTSGQQNTEAFF
TRBV6-5	CASSYAPTNYGYTF
TRBV7-2	CASSLTGGHQETQYF
TRBV20-1	CSARMDLNTEAFF
TRBV20-1	CSTVPPGHGQGYTF
TRBV12-3/TRBV12-4	CASSPRGDEAFF
TRBV6-1	CASSPGQGHEKLFF
TRBV3-1	CASSQEKTLTYTF
TRBV19	CASSAGATGELFF
TRBV4-2	CASSQEDGEETQYF
TRBV28	CASSLLAVTETQYF
TRBV6-1	CASSVRTGVHSPLHF
TRBV7-8	CASSRRTGSITEAFF
TRBV5-1	CASGWHGTGGATEQYF
TRBV11-2	CASSPVRFRGDTEACF